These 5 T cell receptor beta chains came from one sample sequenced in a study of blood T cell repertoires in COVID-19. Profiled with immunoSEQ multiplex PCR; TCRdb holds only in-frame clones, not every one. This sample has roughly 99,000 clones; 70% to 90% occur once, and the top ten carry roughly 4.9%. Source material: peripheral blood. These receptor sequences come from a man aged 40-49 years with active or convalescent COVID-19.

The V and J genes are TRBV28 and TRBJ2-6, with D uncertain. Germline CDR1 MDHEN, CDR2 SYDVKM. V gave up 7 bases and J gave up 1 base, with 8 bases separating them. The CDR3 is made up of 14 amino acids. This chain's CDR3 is CASNLGSGANVLTF. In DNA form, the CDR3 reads TGTGCCAGCAACCTCGGGTCTGGGGCCAACGTCCTGACTTTC.

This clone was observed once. The CDR3 sequence: CASSLGTGTQNTEAFF. DNA of the CDR3: TGTGCCAGCAGCTTAGGGACAGGGACCCAGAACACTGAAGCTTTCTTT. The chain carries TRBV7-2 and TRBJ1-1; 8 bases map to TRBD1. There are 16 residues in the CDR3. Trimming removed 1 base from V and 1 base from J; junction bases left unmatched: 5. Germline CDR1 reads SGHTA; CDR2 reads FQGNSA.

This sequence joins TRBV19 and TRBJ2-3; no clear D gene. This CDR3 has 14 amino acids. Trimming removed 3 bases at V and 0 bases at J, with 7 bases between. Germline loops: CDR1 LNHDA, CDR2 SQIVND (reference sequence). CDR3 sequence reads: CASSITGSTDTQYF. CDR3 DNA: TGTGCCAGTAGTATTACCGGGAGCACAGATACGCAGTATTTT.

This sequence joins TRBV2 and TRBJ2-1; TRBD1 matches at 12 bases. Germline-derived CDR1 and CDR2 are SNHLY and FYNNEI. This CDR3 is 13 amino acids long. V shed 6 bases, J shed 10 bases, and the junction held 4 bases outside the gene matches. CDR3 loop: CASRGQGAGEQFF. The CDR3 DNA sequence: TGTGCCAGCAGGGGACAGGGGGCAGGGGAGCAGTTCTTC. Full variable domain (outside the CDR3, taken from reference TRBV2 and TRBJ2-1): EPEVTQTPSHQVTQMGQEVILRCVPISNHLYFYWYRQILGQKVEFLVSFYNNEISEKSEIFDDQFSVERPDGSNFTLKIRSTKLEDSAMYFCASRGQGAGEQFFGPGTRLTVL.

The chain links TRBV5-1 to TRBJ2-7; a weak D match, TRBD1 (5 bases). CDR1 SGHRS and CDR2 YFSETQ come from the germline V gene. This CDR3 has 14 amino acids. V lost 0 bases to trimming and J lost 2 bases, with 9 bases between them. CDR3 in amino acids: CASSLGTSAYEQYF. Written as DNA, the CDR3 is TGCGCCAGCAGCTTGGGGACATCCGCCTACGAGCAGTACTTC.